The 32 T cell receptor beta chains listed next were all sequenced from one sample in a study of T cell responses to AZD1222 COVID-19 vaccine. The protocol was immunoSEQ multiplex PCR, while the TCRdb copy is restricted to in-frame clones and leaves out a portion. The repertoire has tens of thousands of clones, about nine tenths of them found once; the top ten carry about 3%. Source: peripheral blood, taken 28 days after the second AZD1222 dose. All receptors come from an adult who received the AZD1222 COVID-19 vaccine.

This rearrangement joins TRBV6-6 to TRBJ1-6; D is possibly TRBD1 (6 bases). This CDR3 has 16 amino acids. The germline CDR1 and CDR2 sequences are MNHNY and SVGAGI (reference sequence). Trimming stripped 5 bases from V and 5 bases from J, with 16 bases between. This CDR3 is CASSGTRGGDNSPLHF. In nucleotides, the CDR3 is TGTGCCAGCAGTGGGACCAGGGGAGGGGATAATTCACCCCTCCACTTT.

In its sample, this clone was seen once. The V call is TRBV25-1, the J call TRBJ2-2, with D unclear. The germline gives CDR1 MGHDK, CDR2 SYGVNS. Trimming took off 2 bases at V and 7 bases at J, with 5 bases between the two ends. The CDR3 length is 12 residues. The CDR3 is CASSELDGELFF. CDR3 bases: TGTGCCAGCAGTGAACTCGACGGGGAGCTGTTTTTT.

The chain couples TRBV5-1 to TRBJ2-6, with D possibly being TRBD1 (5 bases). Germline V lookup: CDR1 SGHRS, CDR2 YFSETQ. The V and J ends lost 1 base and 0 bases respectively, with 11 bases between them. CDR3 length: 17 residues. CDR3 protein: CASSLTTQGSGANVLTF. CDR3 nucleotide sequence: TGCGCCAGCAGCTTGACGACCCAGGGCTCTGGGGCCAACGTCCTGACTTTC.

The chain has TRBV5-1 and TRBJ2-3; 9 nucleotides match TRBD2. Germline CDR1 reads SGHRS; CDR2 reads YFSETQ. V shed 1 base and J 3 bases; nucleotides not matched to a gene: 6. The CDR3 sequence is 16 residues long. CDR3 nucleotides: TGCGCCAGCAGCTTGTGGGTAGCGGGGGCAACAGATACGCAGTATTTT. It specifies CASSLWVAGATDTQYF.

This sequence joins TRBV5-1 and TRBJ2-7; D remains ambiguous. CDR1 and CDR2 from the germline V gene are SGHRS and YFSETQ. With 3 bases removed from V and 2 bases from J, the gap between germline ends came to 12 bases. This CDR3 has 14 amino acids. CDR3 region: CASSSRSAPYEQYF. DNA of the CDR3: TGCGCCAGCAGCTCACGTTCCGCCCCCTACGAGCAGTACTTC.

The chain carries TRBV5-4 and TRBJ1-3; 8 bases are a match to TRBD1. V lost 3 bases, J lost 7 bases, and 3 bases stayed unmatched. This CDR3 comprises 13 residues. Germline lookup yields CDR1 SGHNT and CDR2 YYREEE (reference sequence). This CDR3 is CASSSDRANTIYF. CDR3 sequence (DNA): TGTGCCAGCAGCTCGGACAGGGCTAACACCATATATTTT.

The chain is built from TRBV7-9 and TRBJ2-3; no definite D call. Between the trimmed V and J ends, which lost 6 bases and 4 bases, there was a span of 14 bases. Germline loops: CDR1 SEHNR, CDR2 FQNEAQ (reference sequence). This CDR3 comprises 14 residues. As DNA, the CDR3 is TGTGCCAGCAGTCAGGTGGTGGCCGCAGATACGCAGTATTTT. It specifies CASSQVVAADTQYF.

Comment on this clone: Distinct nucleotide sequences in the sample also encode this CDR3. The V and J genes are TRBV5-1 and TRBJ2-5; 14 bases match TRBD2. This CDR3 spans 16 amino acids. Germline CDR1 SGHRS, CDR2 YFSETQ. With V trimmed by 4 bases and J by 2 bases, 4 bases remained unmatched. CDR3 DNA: TGCGCCAGCAGCCCAGGACTAGCGGGGGGTCAAGAGACCCAGTACTTC. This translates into CASSPGLAGGQETQYF.

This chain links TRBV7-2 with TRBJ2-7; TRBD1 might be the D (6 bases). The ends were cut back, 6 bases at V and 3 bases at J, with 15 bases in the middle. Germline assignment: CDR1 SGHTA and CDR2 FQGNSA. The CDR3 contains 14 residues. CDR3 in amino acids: CASSPQGLYYEQYF. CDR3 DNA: TGTGCCAGCAGTCCTCAGGGGTTATACTACGAGCAGTACTTC.

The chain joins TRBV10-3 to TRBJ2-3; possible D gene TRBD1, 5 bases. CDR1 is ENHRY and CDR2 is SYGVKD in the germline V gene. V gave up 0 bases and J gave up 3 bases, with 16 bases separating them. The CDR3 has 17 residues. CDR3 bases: TGTGCCATCAGTGAGTCAACGACGCAGGGTAAGACAGATACGCAGTATTTT. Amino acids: CAISESTTQGKTDTQYF.

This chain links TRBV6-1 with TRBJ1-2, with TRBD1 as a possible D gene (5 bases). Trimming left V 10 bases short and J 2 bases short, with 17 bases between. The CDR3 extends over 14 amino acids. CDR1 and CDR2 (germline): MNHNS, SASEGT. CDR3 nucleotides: TGTGCCACCTGGGACCCGATCTACAACTATGGCTACACCTTC. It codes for CATWDPIYNYGYTF.

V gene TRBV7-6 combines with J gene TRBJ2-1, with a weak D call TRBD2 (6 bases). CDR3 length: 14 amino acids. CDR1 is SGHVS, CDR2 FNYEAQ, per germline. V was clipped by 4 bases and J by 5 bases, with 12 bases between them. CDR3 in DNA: TGTGCCAGCAGCTCGCGGAGGAGGGACAATGAGCAGTTCTTC. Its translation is CASSSRRRDNEQFF.

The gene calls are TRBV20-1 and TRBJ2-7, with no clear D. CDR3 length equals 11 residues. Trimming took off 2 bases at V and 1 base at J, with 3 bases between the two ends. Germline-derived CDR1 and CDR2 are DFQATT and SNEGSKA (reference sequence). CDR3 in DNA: TGCAGTGCTAGACTATCCTACGAGCAGTACTTC. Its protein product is CSARLSYEQYF.

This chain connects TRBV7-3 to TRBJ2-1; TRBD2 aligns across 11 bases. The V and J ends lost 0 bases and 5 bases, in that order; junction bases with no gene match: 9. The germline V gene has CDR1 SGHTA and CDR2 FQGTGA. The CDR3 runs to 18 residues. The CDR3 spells CASSLTRVAGGEDNEQFF. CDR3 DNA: TGTGCCAGCAGCTTAACGAGGGTAGCGGGAGGGGAGGACAATGAGCAGTTCTTC.

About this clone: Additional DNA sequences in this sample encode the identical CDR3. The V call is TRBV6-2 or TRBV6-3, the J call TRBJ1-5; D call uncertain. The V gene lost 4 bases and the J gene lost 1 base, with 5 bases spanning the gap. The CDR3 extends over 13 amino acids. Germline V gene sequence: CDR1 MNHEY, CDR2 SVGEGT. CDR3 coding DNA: TGTGCCAGCAGTTCGTACAGCAATCAGCCCCAGCATTTT. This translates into CASSSYSNQPQHF.

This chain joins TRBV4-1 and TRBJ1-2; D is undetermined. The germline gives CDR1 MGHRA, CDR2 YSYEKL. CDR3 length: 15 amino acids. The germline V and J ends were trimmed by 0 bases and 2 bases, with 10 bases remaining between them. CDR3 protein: CASSQDTFANYGYTF. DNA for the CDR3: TGCGCCAGCAGCCAAGATACGTTCGCAAACTATGGCTACACCTTC.

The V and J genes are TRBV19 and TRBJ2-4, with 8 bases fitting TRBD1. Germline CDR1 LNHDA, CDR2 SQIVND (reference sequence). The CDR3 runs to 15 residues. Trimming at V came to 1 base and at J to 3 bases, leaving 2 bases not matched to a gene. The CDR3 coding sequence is TGTGCCAGTAGTATAGCGACAGGGGACAAAAACATTCAGTACTTC. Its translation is CASSIATGDKNIQYF.

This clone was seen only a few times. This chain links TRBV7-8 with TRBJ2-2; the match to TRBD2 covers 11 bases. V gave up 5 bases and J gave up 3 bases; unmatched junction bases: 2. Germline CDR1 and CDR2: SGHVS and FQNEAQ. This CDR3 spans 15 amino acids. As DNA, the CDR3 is TGTGCCAGCAGCCTTAGCGGGGGGGACACCGGGGAGCTGTTTTTT. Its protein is CASSLSGGDTGELFF.

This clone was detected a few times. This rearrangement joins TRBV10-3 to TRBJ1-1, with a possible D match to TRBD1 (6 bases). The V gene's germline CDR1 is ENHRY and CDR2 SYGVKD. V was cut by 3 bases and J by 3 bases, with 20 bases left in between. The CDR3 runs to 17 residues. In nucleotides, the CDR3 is TGTGCCATCAGTGAAGGCAGGGACACGCTAGGGTACACTGAAGCTTTCTTT. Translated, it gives CAISEGRDTLGYTEAFF.

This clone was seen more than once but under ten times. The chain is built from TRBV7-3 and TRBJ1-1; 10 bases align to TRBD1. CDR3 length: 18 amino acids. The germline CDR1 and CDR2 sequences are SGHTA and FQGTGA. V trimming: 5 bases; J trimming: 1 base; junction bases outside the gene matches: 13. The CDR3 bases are TGTGCCAGCAGCGCCCGCCGGAGACAGGGGGCACCGAACACTGAAGCTTTCTTT. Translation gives CASSARRRQGAPNTEAFF.

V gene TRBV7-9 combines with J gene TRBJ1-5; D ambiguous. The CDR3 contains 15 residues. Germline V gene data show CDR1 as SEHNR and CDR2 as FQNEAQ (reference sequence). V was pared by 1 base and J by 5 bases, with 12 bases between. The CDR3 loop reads CASSLVFQADQPQHF. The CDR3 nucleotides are TGTGCCAGCAGCTTAGTTTTCCAGGCGGATCAGCCCCAGCATTTT.

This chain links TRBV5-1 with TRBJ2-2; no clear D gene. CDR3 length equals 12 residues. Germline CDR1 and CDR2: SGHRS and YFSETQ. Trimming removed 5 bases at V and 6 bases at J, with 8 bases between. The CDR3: CASRELSGELFF. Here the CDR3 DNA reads TGCGCCAGCAGGGAACTCTCCGGGGAGCTGTTTTTT.

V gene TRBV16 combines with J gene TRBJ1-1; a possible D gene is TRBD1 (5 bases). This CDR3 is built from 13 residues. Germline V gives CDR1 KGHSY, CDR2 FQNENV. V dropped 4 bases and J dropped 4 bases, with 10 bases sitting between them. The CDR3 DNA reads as TGTGCCAGCAGCCGGGACTGGCGCACTGAAGCTTTCTTT. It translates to CASSRDWRTEAFF.

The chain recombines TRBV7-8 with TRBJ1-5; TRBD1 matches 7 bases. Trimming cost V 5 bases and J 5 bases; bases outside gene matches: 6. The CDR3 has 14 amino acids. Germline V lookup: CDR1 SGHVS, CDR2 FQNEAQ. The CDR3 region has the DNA TGTGCCAGCAGCCCCCGACAGGGCCATCAGCCCCAGCATTTT. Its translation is CASSPRQGHQPQHF. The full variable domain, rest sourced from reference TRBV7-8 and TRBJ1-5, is GAGVSQSPRYKVAKRGQDVALRCDPISGHVSLFWYQQALGQGPEFLTYFQNEAQLDKSGLPSDRFFAERPEGSVSTLKIQRTQQEDSAVYLCASSPRQGHQPQHFGDGTRLSIL.

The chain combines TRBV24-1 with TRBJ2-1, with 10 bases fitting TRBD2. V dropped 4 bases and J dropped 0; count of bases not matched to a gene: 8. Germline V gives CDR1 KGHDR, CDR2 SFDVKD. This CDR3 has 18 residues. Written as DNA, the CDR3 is TGTGCCACCAGTGACTCGACCCCTAGCGGGAGCTCCTACAATGAGCAGTTCTTC. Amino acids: CATSDSTPSGSSYNEQFF.

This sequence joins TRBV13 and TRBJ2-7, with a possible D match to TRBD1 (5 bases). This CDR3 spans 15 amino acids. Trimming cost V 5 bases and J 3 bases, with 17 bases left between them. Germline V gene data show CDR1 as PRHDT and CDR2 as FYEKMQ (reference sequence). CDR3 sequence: CASSPHQGKGYEQYF. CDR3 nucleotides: TGTGCCAGCAGCCCCCACCAGGGTAAAGGCTACGAGCAGTACTTC.

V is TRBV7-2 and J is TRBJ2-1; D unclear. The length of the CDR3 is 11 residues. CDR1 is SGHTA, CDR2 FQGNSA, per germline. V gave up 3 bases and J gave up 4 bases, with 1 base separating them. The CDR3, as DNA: TGTGCCAGCAGCTTTTACAATGAGCAGTTCTTC. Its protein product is CASSFYNEQFF.

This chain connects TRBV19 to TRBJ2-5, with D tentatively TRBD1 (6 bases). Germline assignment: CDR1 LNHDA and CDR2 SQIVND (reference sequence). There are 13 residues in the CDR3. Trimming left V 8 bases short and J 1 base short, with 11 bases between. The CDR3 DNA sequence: TGTGCCAGTGCTACAGGGATCCAAGAGACCCAGTACTTC. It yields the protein CASATGIQETQYF.

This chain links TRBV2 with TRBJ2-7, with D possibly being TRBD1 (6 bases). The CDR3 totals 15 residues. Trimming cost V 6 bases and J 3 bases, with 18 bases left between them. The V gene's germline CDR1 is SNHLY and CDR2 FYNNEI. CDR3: CASREYLQGFYEQYF. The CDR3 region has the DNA TGTGCCAGCAGGGAATACCTACAGGGTTTCTACGAGCAGTACTTC.

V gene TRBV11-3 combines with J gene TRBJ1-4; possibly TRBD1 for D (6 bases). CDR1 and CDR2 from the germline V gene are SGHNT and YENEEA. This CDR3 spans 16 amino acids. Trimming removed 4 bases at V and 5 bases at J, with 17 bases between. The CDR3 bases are TGTGCCAGCAGCTCGCGACAGGAGCAGCTAAATGAAAAACTGTTTTTT. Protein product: CASSSRQEQLNEKLFF.

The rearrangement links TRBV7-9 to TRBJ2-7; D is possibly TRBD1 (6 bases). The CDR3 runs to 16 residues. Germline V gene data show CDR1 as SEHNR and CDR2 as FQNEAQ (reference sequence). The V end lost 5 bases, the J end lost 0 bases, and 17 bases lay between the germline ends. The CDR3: CASSVQMTGSSYEQYF. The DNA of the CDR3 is TGTGCCAGCAGCGTACAAATGACAGGTAGCTCCTACGAGCAGTACTTC. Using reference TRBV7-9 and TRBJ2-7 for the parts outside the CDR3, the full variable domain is DTGVSQNPRHKITKRGQNVTFRCDPISEHNRLYWYRQTLGQGPEFLTYFQNEAQLEKSRLLSDRFSAERPKGSFSTLEIQRTEQGDSAMYLCASSVQMTGSSYEQYFGPGTRLTVT.

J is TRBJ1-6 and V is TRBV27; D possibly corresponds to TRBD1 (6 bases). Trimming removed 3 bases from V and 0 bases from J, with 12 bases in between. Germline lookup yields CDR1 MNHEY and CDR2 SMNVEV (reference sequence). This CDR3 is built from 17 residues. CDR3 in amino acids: CASSFRGGSSYNSPLHF. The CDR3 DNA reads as TGTGCCAGCAGTTTTAGGGGGGGAAGCTCCTATAATTCACCCCTCCACTTT.